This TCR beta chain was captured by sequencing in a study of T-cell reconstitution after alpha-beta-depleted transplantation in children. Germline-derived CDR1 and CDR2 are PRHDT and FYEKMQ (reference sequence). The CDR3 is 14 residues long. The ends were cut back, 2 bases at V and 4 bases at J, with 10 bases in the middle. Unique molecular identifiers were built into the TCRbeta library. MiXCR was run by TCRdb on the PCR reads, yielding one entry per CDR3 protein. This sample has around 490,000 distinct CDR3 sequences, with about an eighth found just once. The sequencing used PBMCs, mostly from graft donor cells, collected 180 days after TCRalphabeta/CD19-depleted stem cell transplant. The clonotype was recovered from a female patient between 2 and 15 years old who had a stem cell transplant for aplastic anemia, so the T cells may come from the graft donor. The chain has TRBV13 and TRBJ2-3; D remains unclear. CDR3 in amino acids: CASSLSPGADTQYF. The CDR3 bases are TGTGCCAGCAGCTTAAGTCCGGGCGCAGATACGCAGTATTTT.